This TCR beta chain was obtained from a study of control samples from healthy donors and cancer patients. Repertoires were generated with immunoSEQ multiplex PCR, while TCRdb's copy carries only in-frame clones and drops some. This table has approximately 45,000 clones, less than 95% appearing once. The CDR3 totals 15 residues. Germline V gene data show CDR1 as MNHNY and CDR2 as SVGAGI (reference sequence). Losses at the gene ends were 5 bases for V and 7 bases for J; bases not matched to a gene: 8. The clonotype originates from a woman between 40 and 55 years old with head and neck cancer. The sequenced sample was PBMCs. The genes are TRBV6-6 and TRBJ2-7, with 13 bases aligning to TRBD2. CDR3 loop: CASSTGTSGNIEQYF. The CDR3 region has the DNA TGTGCCAGCAGTACCGGGACTAGCGGGAATATAGAGCAGTACTTC.